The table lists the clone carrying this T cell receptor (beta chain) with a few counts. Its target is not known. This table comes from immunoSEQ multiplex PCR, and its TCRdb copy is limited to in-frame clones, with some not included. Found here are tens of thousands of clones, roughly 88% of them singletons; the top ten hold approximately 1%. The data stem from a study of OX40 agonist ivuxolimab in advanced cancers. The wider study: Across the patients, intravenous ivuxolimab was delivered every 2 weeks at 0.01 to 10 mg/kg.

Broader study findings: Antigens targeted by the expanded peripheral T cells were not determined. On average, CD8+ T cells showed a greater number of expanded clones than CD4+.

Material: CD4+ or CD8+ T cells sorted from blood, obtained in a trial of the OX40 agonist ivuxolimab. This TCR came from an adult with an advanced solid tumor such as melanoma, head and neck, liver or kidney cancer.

CDR3 DNA: TGCGCCAGCAGCCAAGTTAATGTGGGGGTGAATCAGCCCCAGCATTTT. It yields the protein CASSQVNVGVNQPQHF. This sequence joins TRBV4-1 and TRBJ1-5; TRBD1 is a possible D gene (5 bases). The CDR3 sequence is 16 residues long. Between the trimmed V and J ends, which lost 1 base and 4 bases, there was a span of 14 bases. Germline V CDR1 and CDR2: MGHRA, YSYEKL.